What follows is one TCR beta chain and its context. Its antigen is unknown. This sample stems from a study of chemoradiotherapy in HPV16-positive cancers. Study at large: Candidate HPV-specific clones and shared TCR motifs came from a couple of HPV16-positive patients. Study observations and caveats: During treatment, candidate HPV-specific clones and E7-related motifs expanded in tumor. The functional HPV-specific definition rests on just two HPV16-positive patients.

Trimming took 1 base from V and 9 from J, leaving 19 bases between them. The CDR3 is made up of 15 amino acids. Per germline, CDR1 SGHRS and CDR2 YFSETQ. The protocol was immunoSEQ multiplex PCR, while the TCRdb copy is restricted to in-frame clones and leaves out a portion. This table has some 5,100 clones, around three quarters appearing once. This specimen consisted of tumor tissue, obtained from a patient who underwent chemoradiotherapy. This chain joins TRBV5-1 and TRBJ1-1; a weak D match, TRBD1 (6 bases). The clonotype originates from a human donor with HPV-associated anogenital cancer. CDR3 residues: CASSLSFGTGTKAFF. CDR3 nucleotides: TGCGCCAGCAGCTTGTCGTTCGGAACAGGGACGAAAGCTTTCTTT.